This T cell receptor beta chain is from a study of cytomegalovirus exposure and HLA in healthy donors. Study-wide results and caveats: The classifier reportedly diagnosed cytomegalovirus status with high specificity and sensitivity. A few chains linked to CMV were shown in vitro to be specific for CMV antigens. Among TCR beta chains, those listed as cytomegalovirus-associated numbered over 150.

Data came from immunoSEQ multiplex PCR; TCRdb stores just in-frame clones and leaves some out. The sample has about 65,000 clones, approximately 94% seen once. As to this clone: The antigen is not known.

The donors were members of the validation cohort comprising 100 to 150 subjects, separate from the roughly 650-subject first cohort. The sequenced sample was PBMCs. This receptor was taken from a man between 18 and 35 years old in good health and CMV-seropositive.

CDR3 residues: CASSVVEAVPYGYTF. As DNA, the CDR3 is TGTGCCAGCAGCGTAGTGGAAGCGGTTCCCTATGGCTACACCTTC. The rearrangement uses TRBV9 and TRBJ1-2; D uncertain. Germline lookup yields CDR1 SGDLS and CDR2 YYNGEE. V was pared by 0 bases and J by 4 bases, with 13 bases between. The CDR3 covers 15 residues.